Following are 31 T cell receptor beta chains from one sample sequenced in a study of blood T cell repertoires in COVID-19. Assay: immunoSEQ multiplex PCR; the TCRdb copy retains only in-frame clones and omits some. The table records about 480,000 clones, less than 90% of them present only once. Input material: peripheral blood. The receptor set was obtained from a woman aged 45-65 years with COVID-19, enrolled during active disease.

The CDR3 spells CASSPETGNTGELFF. The CDR3 region has the DNA TGTGCCAGCAGCCCCGAGACAGGGAACACCGGGGAGCTGTTTTTT. This chain connects TRBV9 to TRBJ2-2; a possible D gene is TRBD1 (6 bases). The CDR3 has 15 residues. Germline values: CDR1 SGDLS, CDR2 YYNGEE. V was cut by 4 bases and J by 1 base, with 11 bases left in between. Full variable domain (remainder filled in from reference TRBV9 and TRBJ2-2): DSGVTQTPKHLITATGQRVTLRCSPRSGDLSVYWYQQSLDQGLQFLIQYYNGEERAKGNILERFSAQQFPDLHSELNLSSLELGDSALYFCASSPETGNTGELFFGEGSRLTVL.

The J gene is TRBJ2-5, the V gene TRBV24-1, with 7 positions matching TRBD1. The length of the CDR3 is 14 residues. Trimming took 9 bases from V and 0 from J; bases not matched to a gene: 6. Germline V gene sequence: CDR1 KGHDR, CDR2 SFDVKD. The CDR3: CATGDSRDQETQYF. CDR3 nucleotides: TGTGCCACCGGGGACAGTCGTGACCAAGAGACCCAGTACTTC.

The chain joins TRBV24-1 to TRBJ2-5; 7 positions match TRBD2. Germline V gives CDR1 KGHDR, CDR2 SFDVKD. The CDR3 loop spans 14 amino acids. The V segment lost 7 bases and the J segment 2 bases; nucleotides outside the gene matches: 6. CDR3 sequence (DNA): TGTGCCACCAGCCGTGCGGGGGAGCAAGAGACCCAGTACTTC. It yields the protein CATSRAGEQETQYF.

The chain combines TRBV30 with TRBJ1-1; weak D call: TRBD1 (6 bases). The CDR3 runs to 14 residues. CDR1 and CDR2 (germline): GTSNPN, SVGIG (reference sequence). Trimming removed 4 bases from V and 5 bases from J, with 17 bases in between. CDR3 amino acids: CAWTRTDSGTEAFF. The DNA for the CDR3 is TGTGCCTGGACCCGGACAGATTCAGGGACTGAAGCTTTCTTT. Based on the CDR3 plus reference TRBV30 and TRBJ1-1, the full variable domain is SQTIHQWPATLVQPVGSPLSLECTVEGTSNPNLYWYRQAAGRGLQLLFYSVGIGQISSEVPQNLSASRPQDRQFILSSKKLLLSDSGFYLCAWTRTDSGTEAFFGQGTRLTVV.

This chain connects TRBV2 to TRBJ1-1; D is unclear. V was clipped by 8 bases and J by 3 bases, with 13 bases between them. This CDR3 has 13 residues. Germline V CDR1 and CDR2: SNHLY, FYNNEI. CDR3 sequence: CASALARDTEAFF. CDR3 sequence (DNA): TGTGCCAGCGCCCTTGCTCGGGACACTGAAGCTTTCTTT.

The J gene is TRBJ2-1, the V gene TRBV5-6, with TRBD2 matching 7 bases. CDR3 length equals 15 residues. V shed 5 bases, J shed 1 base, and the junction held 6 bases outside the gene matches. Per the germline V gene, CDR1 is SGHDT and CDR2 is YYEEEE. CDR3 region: CASRIGGSSYNEQFF. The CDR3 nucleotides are TGTGCCAGCAGAATCGGGGGGTCTTCCTACAATGAGCAGTTCTTC. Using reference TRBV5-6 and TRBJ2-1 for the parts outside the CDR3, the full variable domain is DAGVTQSPTHLIKTRGQQVTLRCSPKSGHDTVSWYQQALGQGPQFIFQYYEEEERQRGNFPDRFSGHQFPNYSSELNVNALLLGDSALYLCASRIGGSSYNEQFFGPGTRLTVL.

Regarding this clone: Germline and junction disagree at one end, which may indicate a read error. CDR3 coding DNA: TGTGCCGGCAGCCAGGTTACAGGGGCCGAGCAGTACTTC. This gives the protein CAGSQVTGAEQYF. The chain combines TRBV14 with TRBJ2-7; 7 bases are a match to TRBD1. The CDR3 has 13 amino acids. Germline-derived CDR1 and CDR2 are SGHDN and FVKESK.

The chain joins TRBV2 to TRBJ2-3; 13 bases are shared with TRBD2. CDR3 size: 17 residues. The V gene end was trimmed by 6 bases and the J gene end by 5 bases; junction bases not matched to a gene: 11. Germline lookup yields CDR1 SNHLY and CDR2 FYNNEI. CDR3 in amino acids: CASRPGLAGLGIDTQYF. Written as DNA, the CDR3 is TGTGCCAGCAGGCCGGGACTAGCGGGGCTGGGGATAGATACGCAGTATTTT.

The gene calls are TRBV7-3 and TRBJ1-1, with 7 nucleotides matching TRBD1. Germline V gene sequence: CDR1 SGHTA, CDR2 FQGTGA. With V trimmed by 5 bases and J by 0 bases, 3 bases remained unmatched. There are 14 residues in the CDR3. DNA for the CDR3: TGTGCCAGCAGCCGCGACAGGGTGAACACTGAAGCTTTCTTT. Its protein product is CASSRDRVNTEAFF.

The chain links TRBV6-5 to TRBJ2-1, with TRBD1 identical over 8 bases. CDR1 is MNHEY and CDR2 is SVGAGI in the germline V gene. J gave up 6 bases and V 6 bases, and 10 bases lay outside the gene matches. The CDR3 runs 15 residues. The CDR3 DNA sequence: TGTGCCAGCAGCCTGGACAGGGCCAGGGGCAATGAGCAGTTCTTC. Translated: CASSLDRARGNEQFF.

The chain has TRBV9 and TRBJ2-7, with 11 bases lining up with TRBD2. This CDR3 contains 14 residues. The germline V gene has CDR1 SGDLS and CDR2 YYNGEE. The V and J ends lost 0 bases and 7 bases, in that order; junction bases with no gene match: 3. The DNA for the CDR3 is TGTGCCAGCAGCGTAGGTCCTAGCGGGGGGGAGCAGTACTTC. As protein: CASSVGPSGGEQYF.

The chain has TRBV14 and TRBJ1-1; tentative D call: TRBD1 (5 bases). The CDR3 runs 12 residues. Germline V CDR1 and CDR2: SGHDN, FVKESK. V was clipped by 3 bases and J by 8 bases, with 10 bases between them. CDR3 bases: TGTGCCAGCAGCCATGGGACTCTCGAAGCTTTCTTT. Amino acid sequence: CASSHGTLEAFF.

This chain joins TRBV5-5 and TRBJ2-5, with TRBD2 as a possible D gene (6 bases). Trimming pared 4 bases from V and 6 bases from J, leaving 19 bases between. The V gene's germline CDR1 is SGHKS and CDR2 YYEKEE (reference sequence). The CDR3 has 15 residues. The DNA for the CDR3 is TGTGCCAGCAGCCACCGATCTAGCGTGGGACAGACCCAGTACTTC. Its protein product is CASSHRSSVGQTQYF.

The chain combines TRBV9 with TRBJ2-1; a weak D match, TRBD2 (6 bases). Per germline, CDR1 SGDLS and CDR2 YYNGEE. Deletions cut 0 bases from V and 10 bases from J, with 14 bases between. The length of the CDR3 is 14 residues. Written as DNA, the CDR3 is TGTGCCAGCAGCGTAGGGGGCGGGGACGGGGAGCAGTTCTTC. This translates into CASSVGGGDGEQFF.

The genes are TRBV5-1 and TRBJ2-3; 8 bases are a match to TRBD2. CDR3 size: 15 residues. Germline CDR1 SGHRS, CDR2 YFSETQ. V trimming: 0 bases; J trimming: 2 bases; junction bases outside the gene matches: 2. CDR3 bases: TGCGCCAGCAGCTTGGCAGCGGGGGTCACAGATACGCAGTATTTT. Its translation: CASSLAAGVTDTQYF.

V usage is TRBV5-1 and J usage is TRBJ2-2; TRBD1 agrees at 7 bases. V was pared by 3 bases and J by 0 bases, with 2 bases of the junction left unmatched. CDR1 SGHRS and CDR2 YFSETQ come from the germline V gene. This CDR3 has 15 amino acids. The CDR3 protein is CASSWGQPNTGELFF. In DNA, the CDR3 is TGCGCCAGCAGCTGGGGACAGCCGAACACCGGGGAGCTGTTTTTT.

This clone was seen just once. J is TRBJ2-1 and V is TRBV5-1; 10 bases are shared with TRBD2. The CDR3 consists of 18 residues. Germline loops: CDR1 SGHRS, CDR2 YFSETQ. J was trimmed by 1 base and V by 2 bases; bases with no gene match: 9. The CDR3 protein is CASSFEASGGGSYNEQFF. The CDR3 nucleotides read TGCGCCAGCAGCTTCGAGGCTAGCGGGGGAGGGTCCTACAATGAGCAGTTCTTC.

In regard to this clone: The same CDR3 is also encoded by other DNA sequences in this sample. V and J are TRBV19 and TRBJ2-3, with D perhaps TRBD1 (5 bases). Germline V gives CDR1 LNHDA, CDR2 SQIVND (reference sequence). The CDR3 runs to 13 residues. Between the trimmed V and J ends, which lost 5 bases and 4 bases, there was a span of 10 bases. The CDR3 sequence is CASSQGRADTQYF. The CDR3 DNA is TGTGCCAGTAGTCAGGGTAGGGCAGATACGCAGTATTTT. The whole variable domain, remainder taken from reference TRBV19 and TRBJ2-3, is DGGITQSPKYLFRKEGQNVTLSCEQNLNHDAMYWYRQDPGQGLRLIYYSQIVNDFQKGDIAEGYSVSREKKESFPLTVTSAQKNPTAFYLCASSQGRADTQYFGPGTRLTVL.

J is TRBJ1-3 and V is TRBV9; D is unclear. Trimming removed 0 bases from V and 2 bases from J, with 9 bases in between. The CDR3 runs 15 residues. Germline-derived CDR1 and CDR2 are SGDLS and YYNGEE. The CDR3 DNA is TGTGCCAGCAGCGTAGTTGCGGGTCCTGGAAACACCATATATTTT. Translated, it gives CASSVVAGPGNTIYF.

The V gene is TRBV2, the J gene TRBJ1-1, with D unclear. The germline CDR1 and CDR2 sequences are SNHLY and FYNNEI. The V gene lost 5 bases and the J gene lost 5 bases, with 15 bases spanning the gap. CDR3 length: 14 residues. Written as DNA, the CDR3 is TGTGCCAGCAGTTCGATCATTGCGGGGACTGAAGCTTTCTTT. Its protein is CASSSIIAGTEAFF.

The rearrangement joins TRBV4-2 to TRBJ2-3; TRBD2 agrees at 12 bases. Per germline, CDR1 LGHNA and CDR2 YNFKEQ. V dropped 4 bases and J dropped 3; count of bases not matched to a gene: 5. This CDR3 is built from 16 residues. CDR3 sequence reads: CASSPSSGGATDTQYF. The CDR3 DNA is TGTGCCAGCAGCCCTTCTAGCGGGGGGGCGACAGATACGCAGTATTTT.

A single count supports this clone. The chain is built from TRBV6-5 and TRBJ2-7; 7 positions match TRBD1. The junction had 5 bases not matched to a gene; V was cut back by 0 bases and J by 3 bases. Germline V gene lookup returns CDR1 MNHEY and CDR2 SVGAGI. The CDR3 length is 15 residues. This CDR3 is CASSYSGQIIYEQYF. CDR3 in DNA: TGTGCCAGCAGTTACTCGGGACAGATCATCTACGAGCAGTACTTC.

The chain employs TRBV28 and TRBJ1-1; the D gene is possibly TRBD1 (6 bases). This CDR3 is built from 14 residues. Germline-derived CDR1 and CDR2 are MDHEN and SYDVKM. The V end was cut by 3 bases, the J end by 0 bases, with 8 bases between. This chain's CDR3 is CASSFQGMNTEAFF. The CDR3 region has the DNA TGTGCCAGCAGTTTTCAGGGGATGAACACTGAAGCTTTCTTT. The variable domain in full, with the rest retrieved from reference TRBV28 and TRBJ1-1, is DVKVTQSSRYLVKRTGEKVFLECVQDMDHENMFWYRQDPGLGLRLIYFSYDVKMKEKGDIPEGYSVSREKKERFSLILESASTNQTSMYLCASSFQGMNTEAFFGQGTRLTVV.

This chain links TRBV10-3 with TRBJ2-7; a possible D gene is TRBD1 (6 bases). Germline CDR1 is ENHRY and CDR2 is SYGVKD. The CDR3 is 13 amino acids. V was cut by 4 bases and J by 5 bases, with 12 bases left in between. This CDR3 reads CAISGTEVDEQYF. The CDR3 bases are TGTGCCATCAGTGGGACAGAAGTAGACGAGCAGTACTTC.

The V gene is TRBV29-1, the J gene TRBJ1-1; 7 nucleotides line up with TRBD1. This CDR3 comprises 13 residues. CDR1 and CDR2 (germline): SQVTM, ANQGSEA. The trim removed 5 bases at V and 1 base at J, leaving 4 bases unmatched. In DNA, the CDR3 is TGCAGCGTTACGACAGGGTGGAACACTGAAGCTTTCTTT. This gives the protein CSVTTGWNTEAFF.

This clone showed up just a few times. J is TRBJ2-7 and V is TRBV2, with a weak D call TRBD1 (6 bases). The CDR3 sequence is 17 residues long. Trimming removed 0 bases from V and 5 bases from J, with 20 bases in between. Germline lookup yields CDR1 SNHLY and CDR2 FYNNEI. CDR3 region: CASSEAFRTERADEQYF. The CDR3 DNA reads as TGTGCCAGCAGTGAAGCGTTCCGGACAGAGAGGGCGGACGAGCAGTACTTC.

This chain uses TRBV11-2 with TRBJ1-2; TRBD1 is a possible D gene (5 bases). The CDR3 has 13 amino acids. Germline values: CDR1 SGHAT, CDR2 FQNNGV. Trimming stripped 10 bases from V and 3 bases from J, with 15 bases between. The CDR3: CATETGLYYGYTF. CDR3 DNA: TGTGCCACCGAGACGGGACTGTACTATGGCTACACCTTC.

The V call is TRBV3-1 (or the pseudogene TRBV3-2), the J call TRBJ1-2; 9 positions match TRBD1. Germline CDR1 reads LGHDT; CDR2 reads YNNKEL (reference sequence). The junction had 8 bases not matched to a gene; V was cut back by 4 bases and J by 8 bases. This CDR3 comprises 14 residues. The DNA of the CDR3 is TGTGCCAGCAGCCCGGGACAGGGAGGGACGGGCTACACCTTC. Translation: CASSPGQGGTGYTF.

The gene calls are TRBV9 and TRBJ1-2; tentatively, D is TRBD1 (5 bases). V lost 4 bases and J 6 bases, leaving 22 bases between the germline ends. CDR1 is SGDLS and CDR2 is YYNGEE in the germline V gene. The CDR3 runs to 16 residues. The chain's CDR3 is CASSPGGGSPLHGYTF. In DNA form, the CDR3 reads TGTGCCAGCAGCCCCGGGGGGGGTTCCCCCCTCCATGGCTACACCTTC.

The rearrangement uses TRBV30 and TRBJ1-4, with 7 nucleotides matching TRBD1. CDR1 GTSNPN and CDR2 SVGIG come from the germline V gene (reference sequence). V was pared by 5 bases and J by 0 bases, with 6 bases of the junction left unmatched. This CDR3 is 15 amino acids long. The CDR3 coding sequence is TGTGCCTGGGGGGGACAGTCCGCAACTAATGAAAAACTGTTTTTT. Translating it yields CAWGGQSATNEKLFF. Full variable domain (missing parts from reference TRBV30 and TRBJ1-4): SQTIHQWPATLVQPVGSPLSLECTVEGTSNPNLYWYRQAAGRGLQLLFYSVGIGQISSEVPQNLSASRPQDRQFILSSKKLLLSDSGFYLCAWGGQSATNEKLFFGSGTQLSVL.

The CDR3 here is CASSIESLGAEAFF. As DNA, the CDR3 is TGTGCCAGTAGTATAGAATCCCTAGGCGCTGAAGCTTTCTTT. The chain uses TRBV19 and TRBJ1-1; D unresolved. The V gene lost 0 bases and the J gene lost 6 bases, with 11 bases spanning the gap. The CDR3 is made up of 14 amino acids. The germline V gene encodes CDR1 LNHDA and CDR2 SQIVND (reference sequence). The full variable domain, its missing parts supplied by reference TRBV19 and TRBJ1-1, is DGGITQSPKYLFRKEGQNVTLSCEQNLNHDAMYWYRQDPGQGLRLIYYSQIVNDFQKGDIAEGYSVSREKKESFPLTVTSAQKNPTAFYLCASSIESLGAEAFFGQGTRLTVV.